This T cell receptor beta chain comes out of a study of blood T cell repertoires in COVID-19. Overall study context: From the United States, Italy and Spain came samples of acute and convalescent COVID-19.

Authors' processing steps: Estimates of nucleated cell counts were drawn from the amplification of reference gene primers. TCRdb's copy holds only in-frame clones and misses some; the assay was immunoSEQ multiplex PCR. V and J calls and clone size are those listed in that table; D and trimming were worked out from the DNA. The data show roughly 67,000 clones, approximately 83% seen once. The V gene lost 4 bases and the J gene lost 7 bases, with 10 bases spanning the gap. The germline V gene encodes CDR1 SNHLY and CDR2 FYNNEI. The CDR3 loop spans 13 amino acids. Sample: peripheral blood. The V and J genes are TRBV2 and TRBJ2-2, with a weak D call TRBD2 (7 bases). The TCR originated in a woman aged 55-69 years with acute or convalescent COVID-19. CDR3 coding DNA: TGTGCCAGCAGTGGGCGGGGGCACGGGGAGCTGTTTTTT. This codes for CASSGRGHGELFF.